This entry lists 19 T cell receptor beta chains sequenced from one sample in a study of T-cell memory formation after mild COVID-19. MiXCR, applied by TCRdb to the 5' RACE reads, yields one record per CDR3 protein. The table has approximately 150,000 distinct CDR3 sequences, over 6% seen once. Sequencing used PBMCs or a T cell subset sorted from them (not recorded which). The receptors shown here come from an adult woman who had mild COVID-19 (a few samples of this study predate the infection). Cell type and time point are not known.

This clonotype has ten or more counts. The chain links TRBV25-1 to TRBJ2-5; 11 nucleotides line up with TRBD1. There are 14 residues in the CDR3. Germline V gene lookup returns CDR1 MGHDK and CDR2 SYGVNS. The trim removed 7 bases at V and 5 bases at J, leaving 6 bases unmatched. The CDR3 here is CASMDRGRGETQYF. CDR3 DNA sequence: TGTGCCAGCATGGACAGGGGGCGAGGCGAGACCCAGTACTTC.

This clonotype was found many times. The V gene is TRBV5-1, the J gene TRBJ2-7; possibly TRBD1 for D (6 bases). The V end was cut by 4 bases, the J end by 6 bases, with 11 bases between. Germline CDR1 and CDR2: SGHRS and YFSETQ. CDR3 length equals 12 residues. The CDR3 nucleotides read TGCGCCAGCAGCGGCACAGGGACCGAGCAGTACTTC. This codes for CASSGTGTEQYF. Full variable domain (outside the CDR3, taken from reference TRBV5-1 and TRBJ2-7): KAGVTQTPRYLIKTRGQQVTLSCSPISGHRSVSWYQQTPGQGLQFLFEYFSETQRNKGNFPGRFSGRQFSNSRSEMNVSTLELGDSALYLCASSGTGTEQYFGPGTRLTVT.

This clonotype was observed many times. The chain uses TRBV24-1 and TRBJ2-7, with D maybe TRBD2 (6 bases). Germline assignment: CDR1 KGHDR and CDR2 SFDVKD. This CDR3 comprises 14 residues. Trimming removed 3 bases from V and 8 bases from J, with 16 bases in between. The CDR3 here is CATSDPGLPSQQYF. In nucleotides, the CDR3 is TGTGCCACCAGTGATCCCGGACTACCGAGTCAGCAGTACTTC.

The chain is built from TRBV9 and TRBJ2-3; unclear D gene. Per the germline V gene, CDR1 is SGDLS and CDR2 is YYNGEE. The length of the CDR3 is 12 residues. Deletions cut 3 bases from V and 8 bases from J, with 10 bases between. The CDR3 nucleotides are TGTGCCAGCAGCGCCTCGGTCGGTACGCAGTATTTT. This gives the protein CASSASVGTQYF.

This clonotype was recorded many times. This sequence joins TRBV5-4 and TRBJ2-3; TRBD2 is a possible D gene (6 bases). Germline V CDR1 and CDR2: SGHNT, YYREEE (reference sequence). V was shortened by 3 bases and J by 7 bases, with 21 bases between the two germline ends. This CDR3 spans 16 amino acids. The CDR3 DNA reads as TGTGCCAGCAGCTCCAGTCCCGGGACTTACGACTATACGCAGTATTTT. It codes for CASSSSPGTYDYTQYF.

This clonotype was seen ten or more times. This sequence joins TRBV20-1 and TRBJ1-5; TRBD1 agrees at 8 bases. The CDR3 spans 13 residues. The germline gives CDR1 DFQATT, CDR2 SNEGSKA (reference sequence). The trim removed 3 bases at V and 7 bases at J, leaving 5 bases unmatched. In DNA form, the CDR3 reads TGCAGTGCTAGCCAGGGGGCTGGACAGCCCCAGCATTTT. It codes for CSASQGAGQPQHF.

A few counts support this clonotype. The chain combines TRBV27 with TRBJ2-3; D not certain. Trimming cost V 2 bases and J 4 bases, with 7 bases left between them. Germline assignment: CDR1 MNHEY and CDR2 SMNVEV (reference sequence). The CDR3 has 13 amino acids. The CDR3 coding sequence is TGTGCCAGCAGTTTAACTCTGGCAGATACGCAGTATTTT. Translation: CASSLTLADTQYF.

The sample holds many counts of this clonotype. The chain couples TRBV6-2 or TRBV6-3 to TRBJ1-2; D remains unclear. The germline V gene has CDR1 MNHEY and CDR2 SVGEGT. The CDR3 spans 15 residues. Trimming shortened V by 5 bases and J by 4 bases, and 17 bases separated the two germline ends. The CDR3: CASSAYVLGSYGYTF. For the CDR3, the DNA is TGTGCCAGCAGTGCCTACGTCCTTGGGAGCTATGGCTACACCTTC.

This clonotype was observed a few times. The chain carries TRBV4-1 and TRBJ2-1; D not certain. Germline CDR1 and CDR2: MGHRA and YSYEKL. The CDR3 length is 15 residues. V shed 3 bases and J shed 6 bases, with 15 bases lying between them. The CDR3 here is CASSQPGEMVNEQFF. The CDR3 nucleotides read TGCGCCAGCAGCCAGCCAGGAGAAATGGTCAATGAGCAGTTCTTC.

The chain couples TRBV5-1 to TRBJ2-7; TRBD2 matches at 8 bases. The J segment lost 6 bases and the V segment lost 3 bases, leaving 17 bases of the junction unmatched. The CDR3 covers 17 residues. Germline lookup yields CDR1 SGHRS and CDR2 YFSETQ. CDR3 loop: CASSSGGSGTSFGEQYF. Written as DNA, the CDR3 is TGCGCCAGCAGCTCGGGGGGTAGCGGGACTAGTTTTGGCGAGCAGTACTTC.

This clonotype was recorded many times. This chain connects TRBV5-5 to TRBJ1-1; no clear D gene. V dropped 6 bases and J dropped 3 bases, with 21 bases sitting between them. Germline CDR1 and CDR2: SGHKS and YYEKEE (reference sequence). The CDR3 covers 16 residues. CDR3 residues: CASIRAVTSIYTEAFF. The CDR3 nucleotides read TGTGCCAGCATTCGGGCGGTAACGTCCATTTACACTGAAGCTTTCTTT.

This clonotype was recorded at least ten times. This chain connects TRBV3-1 to TRBJ1-6; D unclear. With 1 base removed from V and 11 bases from J, the gap between germline ends came to 9 bases. The CDR3 contains 13 residues. Germline V lookup: CDR1 LGHDT, CDR2 YNNKEL (reference sequence). In DNA form, the CDR3 reads TGTGCCAGCAGCCAAGTTAGCGTTACACCCCTCCACTTT. This gives the protein CASSQVSVTPLHF.

The chain carries TRBV5-1 and TRBJ1-2; possibly TRBD1 for D (5 bases). Germline values: CDR1 SGHRS, CDR2 YFSETQ. Trimming removed 7 bases from V and 0 bases from J, with 10 bases in between. This CDR3 region has 13 residues. The chain's CDR3 is CASRRGTNYGYTF. DNA of the CDR3: TGCGCCAGCCGACGGGGGACTAACTATGGCTACACCTTC.

There are a few counts of this clonotype. This chain uses TRBV5-1 with TRBJ2-5, with TRBD1 matching 8 bases. The CDR3 has 15 residues. V dropped 3 bases and J dropped 4; count of bases not matched to a gene: 8. The germline V gene encodes CDR1 SGHRS and CDR2 YFSETQ. The CDR3 nucleotides are TGCGCCAGCAGCTCTCGGACAGGGACAGCAGAGACCCAGTACTTC. Translating it yields CASSSRTGTAETQYF.

This clonotype has a count of ten or more. The genes are TRBV11-2 and TRBJ1-1; D not resolved. Germline V gene lookup returns CDR1 SGHAT and CDR2 FQNNGV. Trimming stripped 0 bases from V and 5 bases from J, with 7 bases between. The CDR3 is 13 amino acids. CDR3 nucleotide sequence: TGTGCCAGCAGCTTAGAACGGGGAACTGAAGCTTTCTTT. Translation gives CASSLERGTEAFF.

This clonotype appeared a few times. The V call is TRBV12-3 or TRBV12-4, the J call TRBJ2-7; D perhaps matches TRBD1 (5 bases). The CDR3 is 13 residues long. Between the trimmed V and J ends, which lost 5 bases and 3 bases, there was a span of 11 bases. In nucleotides, the CDR3 is TGTGCCAGCAGTCCAGGGCCGGACTACGAGCAGTACTTC. This codes for CASSPGPDYEQYF.

This clonotype was seen a few times. The rearrangement joins TRBV24-1 to TRBJ1-2; TRBD1 matches 7 bases. Trimming took 3 bases from V and 2 from J; bases not matched to a gene: 2. Germline V lookup: CDR1 KGHDR, CDR2 SFDVKD. The CDR3 spans 14 residues. The CDR3 DNA is TGTGCCACCAGTGATACGGGACAGAACTATGGCTACACCTTC. This codes for CATSDTGQNYGYTF.

This clonotype was detected ten times or more. The rearrangement links TRBV5-6 to TRBJ1-1; D remains ambiguous. V dropped 4 bases and J dropped 0 bases, with 10 bases sitting between them. The V gene's germline CDR1 is SGHDT and CDR2 YYEEEE. The CDR3 is 14 residues long. The CDR3 region has the DNA TGTGCCAGCAGCCCCGCGGGGATGAACACTGAAGCTTTCTTT. Translating gives CASSPAGMNTEAFF.

The rearrangement links TRBV24-1 to TRBJ2-5; 10 bases fit TRBD2. CDR3 length equals 19 residues. Germline-derived CDR1 and CDR2 are KGHDR and SFDVKD. The ends lost 3 bases at V and 2 bases at J; junction bases unmatched: 14. CDR3 sequence: CATSDPAGGPFLAQETQYF. Here the CDR3 DNA reads TGTGCCACCAGTGATCCAGCGGGGGGGCCTTTTTTGGCACAAGAGACCCAGTACTTC.